This T cell receptor (beta chain) is from a study of human T cells and chemical hapten exposure. Study as a whole: Small differences in pooled library volume mainly drove the variation in TCR yields per sample.

Individual cDNA molecules in this library carried unique molecular identifiers. Per the original data handling: Ranging from about 23,224 to 750,000, TCR counts per sample had a median value of 95,638. MiXCR was run by TCRdb on the RACE reads, yielding one entry per CDR3 protein. The V and J calls come from TCRdb's annotation, not from the publication. This sample has some 120,000 distinct CDR3 sequences, with around 8.2% found just once. J gave up 6 bases and V 0 bases, and 5 bases lay outside the gene matches. The germline V gene encodes CDR1 LGHNA and CDR2 YSLEER. There are 15 residues in the CDR3. The time point is: healthy volunteer bleed at 2 weeks. The authors' total RNA extraction used unfractionated whole blood.

The source of this sequence is a male donor in good health. Some clones in this sample may be carry-over from other donors' samples. Sequencing input: whole blood. The gene calls are TRBV4-3 and TRBJ2-3; 8 nucleotides line up with TRBD1. For the CDR3, the DNA is TGCGCCAGCAGCCAAGATTTCCGGACAGGGGATACGCAGTATTTT. It codes for CASSQDFRTGDTQYF.